Listed here are 25 T cell receptor beta chains from one sample, sequenced in a study of identical twins' blood T cells. TCRdb called the 5' RACE reads again in MiXCR, with one record for every CDR3 protein. Among 350,000 to 400,000 distinct CDR3 sequences listed, more than 25% were seen once. The sequenced material came from PBMCs. These receptors all come from a woman aged 18-50 years in good health.

The genes are TRBV20-1 and TRBJ2-3, with a tentative D call TRBD2 (6 bases). The CDR3 length is 13 residues. The V gene lost 5 bases and the J gene lost 3 bases, with 12 bases spanning the gap. Germline-derived CDR1 and CDR2 are DFQATT and SNEGSKA (reference sequence). CDR3 DNA sequence: TGCAGTGCTTCACTCAGCGGGACAGATACGCAGTATTTT. Translating it yields CSASLSGTDTQYF.

The chain employs TRBV20-1 and TRBJ2-3; TRBD1 matches at 7 bases. This CDR3 is built from 14 residues. With 4 bases clipped from V and 2 bases from J, the junction kept 6 bases outside the gene matches. Germline CDR1 reads DFQATT; CDR2 reads SNEGSKA (reference sequence). Written as DNA, the CDR3 is TGCAGTGCTAAACAGGGGTCCGCCACAGATACGCAGTATTTT. Its translation is CSAKQGSATDTQYF.

As to this clonotype: Just one base apart from a much larger clone, this may be a read error. The rearrangement joins TRBV20-1 to TRBJ1-6; D call uncertain. Germline CDR1 DFQATT, CDR2 SNEGSKA (reference sequence). CDR3 length equals 13 residues. Trimming removed 7 bases at V and 7 bases at J, with 14 bases between. In DNA, the CDR3 is TGCAGTGTTAGGGTATTCGAGAATTCACCCCTCCACTTT. Its translation is CSVRVFENSPLHF.

This clonotype was counted a few times. This chain connects TRBV15 to TRBJ2-6, with D unclear. The CDR3 extends over 16 amino acids. V lost 2 bases and J lost 0, with 8 bases in between. Germline V gene lookup returns CDR1 LNHNV and CDR2 YYDKDF (reference sequence). CDR3 sequence: CATSRIFSSGANVLTF. CDR3 sequence (DNA): TGTGCCACCAGCAGAATCTTCTCCTCTGGGGCCAACGTCCTGACTTTC.

The chain is built from TRBV10-3 and TRBJ1-2; D is possibly TRBD1 (5 bases). The CDR3 is 12 amino acids. V was trimmed by 9 bases and J by 9 bases, leaving 17 bases between them. Germline V lookup: CDR1 ENHRY, CDR2 SYGVKD. CDR3 in DNA: TGTGCCATACAGGCAGGGTCCCTTAGCTACACCTTC. Translated: CAIQAGSLSYTF.

This sequence joins TRBV12-5 and TRBJ2-1, with 13 bases lining up with TRBD2. The length of the CDR3 is 17 residues. V trimming: 2 bases; J trimming: 6 bases; junction bases outside the gene matches: 7. The germline gives CDR1 LGHNT, CDR2 FRNRAP. The DNA of the CDR3 is TGTGCTAGTGGTTTGCGCAAACTAGCGGGAGGGGTCAATGAGCAGTTCTTC. Residues: CASGLRKLAGGVNEQFF.

This clonotype was recorded many times. V gene TRBV2 combines with J gene TRBJ2-3; no clear D. V lost 3 bases to trimming and J lost 4 bases, with 2 bases between them. Germline values: CDR1 SNHLY, CDR2 FYNNEI. This CDR3 spans 11 amino acids. CDR3 bases: TGTGCCAGCAGTGATGCAGATACGCAGTATTTT. Protein product: CASSDADTQYF.

This clonotype was observed a few times. This sequence joins TRBV3-1 and TRBJ1-3; unclear D gene. This CDR3 is 15 amino acids long. Trimming removed 0 bases from V and 4 bases from J, with 10 bases in between. CDR1 is LGHDT and CDR2 is YNNKEL in the germline V gene (reference sequence). The CDR3 here is CASSQDSYGGNTIYF. Here the CDR3 DNA reads TGTGCCAGCAGCCAAGATAGCTACGGAGGAAACACCATATATTTT.

This clonotype showed up just once. In nucleotides, the CDR3 is TGCAGCGCCGGCGGACAGTCCATGAACACTGAAGCTTTCTTT. This codes for CSAGGQSMNTEAFF. The chain has TRBV29-1 and TRBJ1-1; D possibly corresponds to TRBD1 (6 bases). In germline, CDR1 is SQVTM, CDR2 ANQGSEA. V was trimmed by 7 bases and J by 0 bases, leaving 15 bases between them. This CDR3 is 14 amino acids long.

This clonotype was detected ten times or more. The germline gene is not matched at one end of the junction; a read error may be the cause. The V call is TRBV12-3 or TRBV12-4, the J call TRBJ2-2, with D possibly TRBD2 on 5 matching bases. The CDR3 sequence is 13 residues long. DNA of the CDR3: TGTGCCAGCATTTTACGGGGAACCGGGGAGCTGTTTTTT. This sequence encodes CASILRGTGELFF.

This clonotype was picked up a small number of times. The J gene is TRBJ2-7, the V gene TRBV12-3 or TRBV12-4; D may be TRBD1 (6 bases). Trimming removed 6 bases from V and 1 base from J, with 13 bases in between. The CDR3 consists of 14 residues. The CDR3 loop reads CASRQQGRSYEQYF. CDR3 coding DNA: TGTGCCAGCAGGCAACAGGGCAGATCCTACGAGCAGTACTTC.

J is TRBJ1-1 and V is TRBV7-2; possible D gene TRBD1, 5 bases. The CDR3 loop spans 14 amino acids. V gave up 4 bases and J gave up 1 base, with 10 bases separating them. Looked up from germline, CDR1 is SGHTA and CDR2 is FQGNSA. CDR3 sequence reads: CASSYGQGNTEAFF. In DNA form, the CDR3 reads TGTGCCAGCAGCTACGGACAAGGGAACACTGAAGCTTTCTTT.

This clonotype has only a few counts. The genes are TRBV18 and TRBJ1-2; tentatively, D is TRBD1 (6 bases). The CDR3 covers 15 residues. Germline CDR1 is KGHSH and CDR2 is LQKENI. V gave up 2 bases and J gave up 3 bases, with 13 bases separating them. Here the CDR3 DNA reads TGTGCCAGCTCACCAACAGCAGGGGTGGACTATGGCTACACCTTC. This encodes CASSPTAGVDYGYTF.

The rearrangement links TRBV6-4 to TRBJ2-3; TRBD2 matches at 9 bases. This CDR3 contains 15 residues. The germline V gene has CDR1 MRHNA and CDR2 SNTAGT. After removal of 6 bases from V and 0 bases from J, the junction contained 4 bases not matched to a gene. The CDR3 region has the DNA TGTGCCAGCAGCCCCGGGACTAGCAGCACAGATACGCAGTATTTT. Translating it yields CASSPGTSSTDTQYF.

The chain recombines TRBV7-9 with TRBJ2-7; D tentatively fits TRBD1 or TRBD2 (6 bases each). The V gene's germline CDR1 is SEHNR and CDR2 FQNEAQ (reference sequence). The ends were cut back, 1 base at V and 4 bases at J, with 11 bases in the middle. The CDR3 extends over 14 amino acids. The CDR3 protein is CASSLDGGWYEQYF. As DNA, the CDR3 is TGTGCCAGCAGCTTAGACGGGGGCTGGTACGAGCAGTACTTC.

This clonotype was detected a few times. The V call is TRBV7-9, the J call TRBJ2-3; D call uncertain. The V end lost 4 bases, the J end lost 2 bases, and 7 bases lay between the germline ends. CDR1 and CDR2 from the germline V gene are SEHNR and FQNEAQ (reference sequence). The CDR3 runs to 13 residues. The CDR3 nucleotides are TGTGCCAGCAGCTCGACCTTCACAGATACGCAGTATTTT. This codes for CASSSTFTDTQYF.

V is TRBV20-1 and J is TRBJ1-1, with unresolved D. Trimming removed 5 bases at V and 4 bases at J, with 14 bases between. CDR1 and CDR2 from the germline V gene are DFQATT and SNEGSKA (reference sequence). CDR3 length equals 13 residues. The CDR3 DNA reads TGCAGTGCTCGCGTTGTGATGAGCACTGAAGCTTTCTTT. This gives the protein CSARVVMSTEAFF.

The rearrangement uses TRBV10-1 and TRBJ2-3; the D gene is possibly TRBD2 (6 bases). The V gene lost 3 bases and the J gene lost 8 bases, with 9 bases spanning the gap. This CDR3 has 12 amino acids. CDR1 is WNHNN and CDR2 is SYGVQD in the germline V gene (reference sequence). CDR3: CASSDPGVTQYF. The CDR3 region has the DNA TGCGCCAGCAGTGACCCGGGGGTTACGCAGTATTTT.

This clonotype has more than one count but fewer than ten. This chain joins TRBV2 and TRBJ1-4, with 8 bases matching TRBD1. With 6 bases clipped from V and 4 bases from J, the junction kept 7 bases outside the gene matches. The CDR3 has 15 amino acids. Germline assignment: CDR1 SNHLY and CDR2 FYNNEI. CDR3 protein: CASSTGTGGNEKLFF. As DNA, the CDR3 is TGTGCCAGCAGCACCGGGACAGGCGGTAATGAAAAACTGTTTTTT.

This clonotype was seen a few times. This chain links TRBV4-3 with TRBJ1-2, with 7 bases that match TRBD1. CDR1 is LGHNA and CDR2 is YSLEER in the germline V gene. V dropped 4 bases and J dropped 3; count of bases not matched to a gene: 8. This CDR3 comprises 15 residues. This CDR3 reads CASSPRQGVYYGYTF. The CDR3 DNA is TGCGCCAGCAGCCCACGGCAGGGGGTTTACTATGGCTACACCTTC.

The chain combines TRBV3-1 with TRBJ1-5, with D perhaps matching TRBD1 (5 bases). Germline V lookup: CDR1 LGHDT, CDR2 YNNKEL (reference sequence). Trimming cost V 2 bases and J 3 bases, with 8 bases left between them. The CDR3 loop spans 14 amino acids. The CDR3 sequence: CASSQLTDNQPQHF. The DNA of the CDR3 is TGTGCCAGCAGCCAACTGACAGACAATCAGCCCCAGCATTTT.

This clonotype has a handful of counts. The rearrangement uses TRBV20-1 and TRBJ2-2; the D gene is possibly TRBD1 (5 bases). The V gene's germline CDR1 is DFQATT and CDR2 SNEGSKA (reference sequence). The CDR3 is 16 amino acids. Trimming removed 6 bases from V and 6 bases from J, with 23 bases in between. The DNA for the CDR3 is TGCAGTGCCCAGGACACGACTCAAGGCGTTCCCGGGGAGCTGTTTTTT. This translates into CSAQDTTQGVPGELFF.

The table lists this clonotype with a few counts. This chain links TRBV2 with TRBJ2-1; TRBD2 agrees at 13 bases. CDR3 size: 15 residues. The V and J ends lost 6 bases and 15 bases, in that order; junction bases with no gene match: 14. Germline V gene data show CDR1 as SNHLY and CDR2 as FYNNEI. The CDR3 region is CASSSRTSGSSLGFF. The CDR3 coding sequence is TGTGCCAGCAGCTCGAGGACTAGCGGGAGTTCGTTGGGGTTCTTC.

This clonotype was found a few times. The V gene is TRBV6-4, the J gene TRBJ2-7, with a weak D call TRBD2 (6 bases). The CDR3 spans 16 residues. Germline V gives CDR1 MRHNA, CDR2 SNTAGT. The V end was cut by 2 bases, the J end by 3 bases, with 17 bases between. CDR3 coding DNA: TGTGCCAGCAGTGACCGGATGGGGACTCCACTCTACGAGCAGTACTTC. This codes for CASSDRMGTPLYEQYF.

This clonotype was counted only a few times. This chain connects TRBV19 to TRBJ1-1; D possibly corresponds to TRBD1 (5 bases). CDR3 size: 15 residues. Trimming left V 5 bases short and J 0 bases short, with 13 bases between. CDR1 and CDR2 from the germline V gene are LNHDA and SQIVND (reference sequence). The chain's CDR3 is CASSALLGLNTEAFF. For the CDR3, the DNA is TGTGCCAGTAGTGCTCTGTTGGGGCTGAACACTGAAGCTTTCTTT.